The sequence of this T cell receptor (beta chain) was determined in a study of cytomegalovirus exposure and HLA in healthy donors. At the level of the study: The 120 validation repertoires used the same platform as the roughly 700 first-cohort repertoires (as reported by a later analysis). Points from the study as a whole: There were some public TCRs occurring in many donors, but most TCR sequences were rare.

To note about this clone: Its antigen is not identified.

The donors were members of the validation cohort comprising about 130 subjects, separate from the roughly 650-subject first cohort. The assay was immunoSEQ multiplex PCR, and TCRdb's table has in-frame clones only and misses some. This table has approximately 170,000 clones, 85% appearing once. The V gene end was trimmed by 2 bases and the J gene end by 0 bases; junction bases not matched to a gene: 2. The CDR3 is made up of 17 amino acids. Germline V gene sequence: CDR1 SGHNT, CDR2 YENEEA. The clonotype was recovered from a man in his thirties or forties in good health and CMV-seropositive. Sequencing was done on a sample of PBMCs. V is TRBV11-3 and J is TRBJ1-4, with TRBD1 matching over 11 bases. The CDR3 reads CASSLRGQGATNEKLFF. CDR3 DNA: TGTGCCAGCAGCTTAAGGGGACAGGGGGCAACTAATGAAAAACTGTTTTTT.